This T cell receptor (beta chain) is from a study of shared clonotypes between healthy human individuals. Looking at the study overall: Researchers drew samples from a couple of women and a few men aged 18 to 49.

Broader study findings: Naive CD4 clonotypes overlapped across a handful of donors at approximately 5.5%. Only blood samples were collected, and tissue repertoires likely differ.

The CDR3 has 13 residues. Per germline, CDR1 MNHNS and CDR2 SASEGT. Deep-level settings were used for running the assay. Profiling relied on immunoSEQ multiplex PCR, and the TCRdb table lists in-frame clones only, not all of them. The sample records about 1 million clones, under 80% being singletons. Comments on this clone: What it binds is unknown. The junction differs from germline at one of its ends, possibly a read error.

This sequence joins TRBV6-1 and TRBJ2-1; the D gene is possibly TRBD1 (5 bases). This sequence originates from a man in his late teens or twenties in good health. The source material was memory CD4+ T cells sorted from blood. Subset described: CD45RA-negative fraction. CDR3 nucleotide sequence: TGTGCCAGCAGTGAATTTGACGGTAGGGGTCTGCTCTTC. It yields the protein CASSEFDGRGLLF.